A selection of T cell receptor beta chains follows, all from one sample in a study of blood T cell repertoires in COVID-19. Repertoires were generated with immunoSEQ multiplex PCR, while TCRdb's copy carries only in-frame clones and drops some. This sample has under 350,000 clones, with roughly 90% found just once. The sequencing input was PBMCs or T cells enriched from blood (not recorded which). The receptor set was obtained from a man between 60 and 75 years old who had recovered from COVID-19. Both conserved end residues are part of each CDR3. Part of the rows lack a size; the others show once, few, many or a class for expanded clones.

TRBV6-2/TRBV6-3	-	TRBJ1-1	CASSSRDSVLEAFF
TRBV9	-	TRBJ1-2	CASSGSAGESGYTF
TRBV11-2	-	TRBJ2-2	CASSFLAGTGELFF
TRBV7-2	-	TRBJ2-1	CASSLAGTSGYNEQFF
TRBV4-1	-	TRBJ1-5	CASSVGQGASQPQHF
TRBV4-2	-	TRBJ1-4	CASSPRVSNEKLFF
TRBV6-5	-	TRBJ2-2	CASTAGQTNTGELFF
TRBV5-8	-	TRBJ1-2	CASSARGTVANYGYTF
TRBV11-2	once	TRBJ2-7	CASSIREGLALGPYEQYF
TRBV29-1	-	TRBJ2-1	CSTGTGGYNEQFF
TRBV19	-	TRBJ1-5	CASRGTGPQHF
TRBV11-2	-	TRBJ1-3	CASSPQRISGNTIYF
TRBV5-1	-	TRBJ2-2	CASSLVGDHGELFF
TRBV11-2	-	TRBJ2-5	CASSHDRTQETQYF
TRBV5-5	-	TRBJ1-6	CASSLGDSQNSPLHF
TRBV10-2	-	TRBJ1-1	CASSGPGGSNTEAFF
TRBV24-1	-	TRBJ2-5	CATSRTSGAQETQYF
TRBV28	-	TRBJ1-1	CAIRGGLISAEAFF
TRBV4-1	once	TRBJ1-1	CASSQDIGGGNTEAFF
TRBV19	-	TRBJ2-2	CASSVGFGGGSTGELFF
TRBV27	-	TRBJ1-2	CASSPRGSPSGYTF
TRBV4-1	-	TRBJ2-3	CASSQMTGRRADTQYF
TRBV5-1	-	TRBJ2-7	CASSLASEPSYEQYF
TRBV9	-	TRBJ2-7	CASSRIYGAGEQYF
TRBV21-1	-	TRBJ2-3	CASGARSFTDTQYF
TRBV6-5	-	TRBJ1-1	CASSLAGTVNTEAFF
TRBV29-1	-	TRBJ1-5	CSVGDRAQPQHF
TRBV4-2	-	TRBJ1-1	CASSQGFPDRSLYTEAFF
TRBV6-5	-	TRBJ1-5	CASSSDRGQPQHF
TRBV6-5	many	TRBJ1-1	CASSPPVPNTEAFF
TRBV4-1	-	TRBJ1-1	CASSQETGPAFF
TRBV15	-	TRBJ2-7	CATRQGSSYEQYF
TRBV4-2	-	TRBJ1-4	CASSQDAILNEKLFF
TRBV12-5	-	TRBJ1-2	CASGLVQGGPNYGYTF
TRBV6-6	once	TRBJ1-6	CASRGQLLSPLHF
TRBV11-2	-	TRBJ1-2	CASSLRGQGSYGYTF
TRBV11-2	-	TRBJ1-2	CASSLDINTNYGYTF
TRBV18	-	TRBJ1-3	CASSPATGADTIYF
TRBV19	few	TRBJ1-4	CASSIVTARANEKLFF
TRBV4-2	-	TRBJ2-7	CASSQASGQGAGYEQYF
TRBV3-1/TRBV3-2	-	TRBJ2-3	CASRETSGGLTGGQYF
TRBV5-5	-	TRBJ2-1	CASSLDGQKHNEQFF
TRBV11-2	-	TRBJ2-1	CASSLVRGTNEQFF
TRBV27	-	TRBJ2-7	CASSSRLVGAYEQYF
TRBV2	-	TRBJ2-5	CAGALGGRGGQETQYF
TRBV10-2	once	TRBJ1-3	CASRETGTGNTIYF
TRBV3-1/TRBV3-2	-	TRBJ2-7	CASSQGSGTGVRYEQYF
TRBV4-3	-	TRBJ1-5	CASSLNRERGGPQHF
TRBV6-5	-	TRBJ1-2	CASRKPTGRSYTF
TRBV15	-	TRBJ2-7	CATSRDLGPSSYEQYF
TRBV11-2	-	TRBJ2-7	CASSLSAGPGEQYF
TRBV4-3	few	TRBJ1-1	CASSHRMNTEAFF
TRBV6-2/TRBV6-3	once	TRBJ1-5	CASRYRHTENQPQHF
TRBV2	-	TRBJ1-3	CASNRAGALGGNTIYF
TRBV30	few	TRBJ1-5	CAWSFGSNQPQHF